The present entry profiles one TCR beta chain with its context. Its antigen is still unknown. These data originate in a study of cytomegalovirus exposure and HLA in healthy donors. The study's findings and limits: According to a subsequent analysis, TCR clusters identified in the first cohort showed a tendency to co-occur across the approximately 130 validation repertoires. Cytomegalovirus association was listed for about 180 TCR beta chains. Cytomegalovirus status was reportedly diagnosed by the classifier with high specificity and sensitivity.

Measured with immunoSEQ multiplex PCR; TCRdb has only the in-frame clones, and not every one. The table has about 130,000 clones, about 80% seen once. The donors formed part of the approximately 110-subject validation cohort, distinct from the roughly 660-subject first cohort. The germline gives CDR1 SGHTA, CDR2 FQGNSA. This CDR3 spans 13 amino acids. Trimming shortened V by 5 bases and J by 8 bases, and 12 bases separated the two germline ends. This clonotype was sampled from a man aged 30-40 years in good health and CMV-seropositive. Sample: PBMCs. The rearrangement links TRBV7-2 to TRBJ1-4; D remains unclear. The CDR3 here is CASSPWGGEKLFF. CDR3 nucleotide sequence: TGTGCCAGCAGCCCATGGGGAGGGGAAAAACTGTTTTTT.